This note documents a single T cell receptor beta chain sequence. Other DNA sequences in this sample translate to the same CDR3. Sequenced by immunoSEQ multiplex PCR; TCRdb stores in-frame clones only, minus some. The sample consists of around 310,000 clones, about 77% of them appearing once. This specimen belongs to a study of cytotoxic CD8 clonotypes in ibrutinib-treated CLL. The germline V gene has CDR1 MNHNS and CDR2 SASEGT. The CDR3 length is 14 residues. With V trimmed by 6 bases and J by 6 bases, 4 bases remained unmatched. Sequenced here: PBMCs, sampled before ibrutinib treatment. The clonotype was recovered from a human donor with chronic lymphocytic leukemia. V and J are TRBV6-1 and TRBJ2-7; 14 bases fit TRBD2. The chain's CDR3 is CASSGLAGGLEQYF. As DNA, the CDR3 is TGTGCCAGCAGCGGACTAGCGGGAGGCCTCGAGCAGTACTTC.